This TCR beta chain comes out of a study of fetal regulatory T cell absence and autoimmunity. Study outcomes and limitations: Pancreas TCRs were oligoclonally enriched versus cord blood, some clones over 95-fold.

As concerns this clone: As yet, its antigen is unknown.

Method: immunoSEQ multiplex PCR; TCRdb's copy keeps in-frame clones and lacks some. The repertoire consists of some 87,000 clones, with about two thirds occurring once and the leading ten covering roughly 2%. The V gene end was trimmed by 0 bases and the J gene end by 5 bases; junction bases not matched to a gene: 0. The CDR3 runs 15 residues. Germline assignment: CDR1 MNHEY and CDR2 SVGAGI. The sample taken for sequencing was pancreas tissue. The clonotype was recovered from a male donor with IPEX syndrome. The chain employs TRBV6-5 and TRBJ2-1; 11 bases fit TRBD2. The CDR3 spells CASSYSSGGDNEQFF. For the CDR3, the DNA is TGTGCCAGCAGTTACTCTAGCGGGGGGGACAATGAGCAGTTCTTC.